This TCR beta chain was retrieved from a study of T cells in localized non-small cell lung cancer. Germline loops: CDR1 SQVTM, CDR2 ANQGSEA. The CDR3 runs 14 residues. With 7 bases clipped from V and 5 bases from J, the junction kept 4 bases outside the gene matches. Assay: immunoSEQ multiplex PCR; the TCRdb copy retains only in-frame clones and omits some. Here the sample spans approximately 150,000 clones, around 92% being singletons. The sequence came from an older female donor with stage I lung adenocarcinoma. The sample here was peripheral blood, taken before any cancer treatment. V and J are TRBV29-1 and TRBJ2-1, with 14 bases lining up with TRBD2. DNA of the CDR3: TGCAGCGGGGGACTAGCGGGAGAGCACAATGAGCAGTTCTTC. Translating it yields CSGGLAGEHNEQFF.